This TCR beta chain was sequenced in a study of T cell responses to AZD1222 COVID-19 vaccine. Sequencing was performed with immunoSEQ multiplex PCR; in TCRdb, only in-frame clones are kept and a portion is missing. Here the sample spans roughly 150,000 clones, around 89% being singletons. V was trimmed by 0 bases and J by 2 bases, leaving 2 bases between them. The CDR3 runs 12 residues. Germline values: CDR1 SGHKS, CDR2 YYEKEE (reference sequence). Here the sequenced sample was peripheral blood, taken on day 0 of AZD1222 vaccination. V gene TRBV5-5 combines with J gene TRBJ1-1; D remains unclear. The origin of this receptor is an adult in good health. This CDR3 is CASSLANTEAFF. As DNA, the CDR3 is TGTGCCAGCAGCTTGGCCAACACTGAAGCTTTCTTT.